Below, 9 T cell receptor delta chains from the same sample are listed, as sequenced in a study of Vδ1+ human thymocytes. Which antigens these TCRs recognize remains unknown. The template was reverse-transcribed extracted RNA. The CDR3 regions were amplified by multiplex PCR from V-gene primers to a constant-region primer. TCRdb re-called the multiplex PCR reads using CATT. The sample holds about 25,000 delta-chain clones; around 7.4% are singletons and the top ten take 1%. Study-level points and caveats: Thymic TRG and TRD repertoires appeared highly polyclonal.

The specimen sequenced was Vdelta1+ gamma-delta thymocytes from the thymus. Subset of the sample: FACS-sorted CD3+ TCRalphabeta- TCRVdelta1+ TCRVdelta2- thymocytes. These TCRs come from a girl under three years old who had congenital heart surgery.

This clone was counted between two and nine times. The rearrangement joins TRDV1 to TRDJ1; a possible D gene is TRDD2 (5 bases). Per the germline V gene, CDR1 is TSWWSYY and CDR2 is QGS. Trimming took 3 bases from V and 3 from J, leaving 23 bases between them. CDR3 length: 18 amino acids. CDR3 in DNA: TGTGCTCTTGGGGACGTGGTGAGGGACCTTCACCCCGCCGATAAACTCATCTTT. Translation: CALGDVVRDLHPADKLIF.

V is TRDV1 and J is TRDJ1; TRDD3 matches at 9 bases. The CDR3 totals 22 residues. Germline-derived CDR1 and CDR2 are TSWWSYY and QGS. The V gene end was trimmed by 0 bases and the J gene end by 0 bases; junction bases not matched to a gene: 20. The CDR3 protein is CALGELPLPTGDTWLNTDKLIF. The CDR3 DNA sequence: TGTGCTCTTGGGGAACTTCCCCTTCCCACGGGGGATACCTGGTTGAACACCGATAAACTCATCTTT.

The V call is TRDV2, the J call TRDJ1; 8 positions match TRDD3. The CDR3 is 16 residues long. CDR1 is GEAIGNYY, CDR2 EKD, per germline. With 2 bases clipped from V and 0 bases from J, the junction kept 7 bases outside the gene matches. This CDR3 is CACDICIGGYTDKLIF. The DNA for the CDR3 is TGTGCCTGTGACATTTGCATTGGGGGATACACCGATAAACTCATCTTT.

This clone was detected only a few times. In the same sample, other DNA sequences code for this CDR3. V usage is TRDV1 and J usage is TRDJ1, with TRDD3 matching over 12 bases. Per germline, CDR1 TSWWSYY and CDR2 QGS. After removal of 7 bases from V and 2 bases from J, the junction contained 23 bases not matched to a gene. This CDR3 spans 21 amino acids. As DNA, the CDR3 is TGTGCTCTTGTGCGGCCTTCCCCCACTGGGGGATACTCCGGGAGGACCGATAAACTCATCTTT. Its translation: CALVRPSPTGGYSGRTDKLIF.

Comment on this clone: Other DNA sequences in the same sample also yield this CDR3. The J segment is TRDJ1; no V gene was assigned; the D segment call TRDD3 is taken from the table without a DNA check. The length of the CDR3 is 21 residues. CDR3 DNA: TGTGCTCTTGGGGAACTATCCCGCCGCTCTTACTGGGGGATACGCCCTGATAAACTCATCTTC. Residues: CALGELSRRSYWGIRPDKLIF.

The table lists this clone with a few counts. The chain links TRDV1 to TRDJ1; D possibly uses TRDD2 or TRDD3 (5 bases each). Germline V gene data show CDR1 as TSWWSYY and CDR2 as QGS. This CDR3 region has 20 residues. V lost 1 base to trimming and J lost 0 bases, with 24 bases between them. In DNA, the CDR3 is TGTGCTCTTGGGGAACCCTACCCCGGCCCCTGGGAGGGGTACACCGATAAACTCATCTTT. Its protein product is CALGEPYPGPWEGYTDKLIF.

This clone has more than one count but fewer than ten. The rearrangement joins TRDV1 to TRDJ1; D remains ambiguous. This CDR3 contains 14 residues. Trimming pared 2 bases from V and 10 bases from J, leaving 17 bases between. Germline V gene sequence: CDR1 TSWWSYY, CDR2 QGS. For the CDR3, the DNA is TGTGCTCTTGGGGAAAAAGTTGGGAGATCGGGACTCATCTTT. This codes for CALGEKVGRSGLIF.

The chain is built from TRDV1 and TRDJ1; the match to TRDD3 covers 9 bases. From germline, CDR1 is TSWWSYY and CDR2 QGS. The CDR3 contains 18 residues. The V segment lost 0 bases and the J segment 0 bases; nucleotides outside the gene matches: 8. Written as DNA, the CDR3 is TGTGCTCTTGGGGAACTATTCCCCGCTGGGGGATACACCGATAAACTCATCTTT. Translating gives CALGELFPAGGYTDKLIF.

This clone was seen a few times. The chain combines TRDV1 with TRDJ1, with TRDD3 matching over 9 bases. CDR3 length: 19 residues. From germline, CDR1 is TSWWSYY and CDR2 QGS. V shed 0 bases and J 4 bases; nucleotides not matched to a gene: 15. This CDR3 is CALGELGYGGGYQVDKLIF. In DNA, the CDR3 is TGTGCTCTTGGGGAACTTGGGTACGGAGGGGGATACCAGGTCGATAAACTCATCTTT.